What follows are 25 T cell receptor beta chains derived from one specimen sequenced in a study of cytomegalovirus exposure and HLA in healthy donors. Amplification used 60 Vbeta primers and 13 Jbeta primers. Generated by immunoSEQ multiplex PCR, the TCRdb table keeps only in-frame clones and is missing some. The repertoire holds under 150,000 clones, with around three quarters as singletons. Sample: PBMCs. These receptors were obtained from a woman aged 60-75 years in good health and CMV-seropositive.

V is TRBV19 and J is TRBJ1-2; D is unclear. Germline CDR1 and CDR2: LNHDA and SQIVND (reference sequence). This CDR3 contains 14 residues. Trimming left V 8 bases short and J 2 bases short, with 15 bases between. The CDR3 reads CASFRAEGNYGYTF. The DNA for the CDR3 is TGTGCCAGTTTTAGGGCGGAGGGAAACTATGGCTACACCTTC.

This clone has only a few counts. CDR3 sequence (DNA): TGTGCCAGCAGCAAAGAGGGGCCCGGAATAGCAGCGAAAGAGACCCAGTACTTC. Translation gives CASSKEGPGIAAKETQYF. The rearrangement joins TRBV21-1 to TRBJ2-5; TRBD1, the table's D call, lacks a check against the DNA. TRBV21-1 is deemed a pseudogene. The CDR3 totals 18 residues.

This sequence joins TRBV2 and TRBJ2-2; TRBD1 aligns across 7 bases. This CDR3 is built from 15 residues. Germline trimming cut 6 bases from V and 2 bases from J; bases unmatched to any gene: 6. Germline assignment: CDR1 SNHLY and CDR2 FYNNEI. The CDR3 loop reads CASRAGTVNTGELFF. CDR3 DNA sequence: TGTGCCAGCAGAGCCGGGACAGTAAACACCGGGGAGCTGTTTTTT.

V usage is TRBV5-1 and J usage is TRBJ2-1; 12 bases agree with TRBD2. Germline V gives CDR1 SGHRS, CDR2 YFSETQ. V gave up 1 base and J gave up 3 bases; unmatched junction bases: 5. The CDR3 spans 17 residues. DNA of the CDR3: TGCGCCAGCAGCTTGAGCTCACTAGCGGGAGGCTACAATGAGCAGTTCTTC. Amino acid sequence: CASSLSSLAGGYNEQFF.

This rearrangement joins TRBV6-5 to TRBJ1-1; a possible D gene is TRBD1 (5 bases). CDR1 and CDR2 from the germline V gene are MNHEY and SVGAGI. This CDR3 contains 11 residues. V lost 3 bases and J lost 10, with 9 bases in between. The CDR3 here is CASSYGGGAFF. The CDR3, as DNA: TGTGCCAGCAGTTATGGCGGGGGAGCTTTCTTT.

The V call is TRBV21-1, the J call TRBJ2-7; whether TRBD2, the table's D call, matches the DNA was not checked. TRBV21-1 represents a pseudogene. This CDR3 spans 15 amino acids. CDR3: CASSNPQPDGGGQYF. The CDR3 nucleotides are TGTGCCAGCAGCAATCCCCAACCGGATGGGGGGGGGCAGTACTTC.

This clone was detected only a few times. The rearrangement uses TRBV7-9 and TRBJ2-3; D ambiguous. The CDR3 is made up of 18 amino acids. The germline V and J ends were trimmed by 1 base and 4 bases, with 21 bases remaining between them. Germline loops: CDR1 SEHNR, CDR2 FQNEAQ (reference sequence). CDR3 coding DNA: TGTGCCAGCAGCTTAGAGAGATCGATGTCAGGCCGCGCAGATACGCAGTATTTT. This encodes CASSLERSMSGRADTQYF.

This chain joins TRBV18 and TRBJ1-6, with D possibly being TRBD1 (6 bases). CDR1 KGHSH and CDR2 LQKENI come from the germline V gene. The CDR3 is 15 residues long. V was trimmed by 3 bases and J by 9 bases, leaving 15 bases between them. CDR3 sequence: CASSPGDTQRSPLHF. The CDR3 DNA sequence: TGTGCCAGCTCACCCGGGGACACCCAACGTTCACCCCTCCACTTT. Together with reference TRBV18 and TRBJ1-6, the CDR3 gives the full variable domain: NAGVMQNPRHLVRRRGQEARLRCSPMKGHSHVYWYRQLPEEGLKFMVYLQKENIIDESGMPKERFSAEFPKEGPSILRIQQVVRGDSAAYFCASSPGDTQRSPLHFGNGTRLTVT.

This sequence joins TRBV5-4 and TRBJ1-2; TRBD1 matches 9 bases. Germline-derived CDR1 and CDR2 are SGHNT and YYREEE (reference sequence). CDR3 length equals 15 residues. J was trimmed by 7 bases and V by 3 bases; bases with no gene match: 10. The CDR3 region is CASSSDRGMRFGYTF. The CDR3, as DNA: TGTGCCAGCAGCTCAGACAGGGGGATGAGGTTTGGCTACACCTTC.

Written as DNA, the CDR3 is TGTGCCAGCAGTCGACAGGGGAGAAACACCATATATTTT. Protein: CASSRQGRNTIYF. This chain joins TRBV6-1 and TRBJ1-3, with 8 bases aligning to TRBD1. Per germline, CDR1 MNHNS and CDR2 SASEGT. With V trimmed by 5 bases and J by 5 bases, 2 bases remained unmatched. This CDR3 is built from 13 residues.

This rearrangement joins TRBV5-1 to TRBJ2-1; 12 bases match TRBD2. The CDR3 is 14 amino acids. Germline assignment: CDR1 SGHRS and CDR2 YFSETQ. The V and J ends lost 6 bases and 4 bases, in that order; junction bases with no gene match: 2. CDR3 bases: TGCGCCAGCAAACTAGCGGGGGGTTACAATGAGCAGTTCTTC. It yields the protein CASKLAGGYNEQFF.

The V gene is TRBV6-6, the J gene TRBJ1-1, with 11 bases that match TRBD1. The CDR3 loop spans 14 amino acids. Germline-derived CDR1 and CDR2 are MNHNY and SVGAGI (reference sequence). Trimming cost V 5 bases and J 4 bases; bases outside gene matches: 3. In DNA form, the CDR3 reads TGTGCCAGCAGTCTCGGGACAGGGGGCACTGAAGCTTTCTTT. It codes for CASSLGTGGTEAFF.

This chain joins TRBV10-3 and TRBJ2-1, with a tentative D call TRBD1 (6 bases). Germline loops: CDR1 ENHRY, CDR2 SYGVKD. Trimming pared 6 bases from V and 8 bases from J, leaving 14 bases between. The CDR3 contains 13 residues. This CDR3 is CAIRDSRTDEQFF. Here the CDR3 DNA reads TGTGCCATCAGGGACAGCCGGACAGATGAGCAGTTCTTC.

As concerns this clone: At one boundary the junction diverges from the germline segment, which might be a read error. J is TRBJ2-2 and V is TRBV4-2; 8 bases are shared with TRBD1. Germline loops: CDR1 LGHNA, CDR2 YNFKEQ. CDR3 length: 18 amino acids. CDR3 sequence (DNA): TGTGTCAGCAGCCAAAGTCAGGGGGCTTCTACCCCCACCGGGGAGCTGTTTTTT. This codes for CVSSQSQGASTPTGELFF.

J is TRBJ2-7 and V is TRBV6-5; D is possibly TRBD2 (6 bases). This CDR3 comprises 11 residues. The V gene lost 7 bases and the J gene lost 3 bases, with 7 bases spanning the gap. Germline V gene sequence: CDR1 MNHEY, CDR2 SVGAGI. The CDR3 here is CASIGSYEQYF. The CDR3 DNA reads TGTGCCAGCATCGGGAGCTACGAGCAGTACTTC.

This chain uses TRBV5-1 with TRBJ2-3; D gene ambiguous. V was trimmed by 4 bases and J by 2 bases, leaving 17 bases between them. The CDR3 spans 16 residues. Germline V CDR1 and CDR2: SGHRS, YFSETQ. The CDR3 region has the DNA TGCGCCAGCAGCCAAAGATCAGCAGGCTACACAGATACGCAGTATTTT. It encodes CASSQRSAGYTDTQYF.

V is TRBV10-3 and J is TRBJ2-1, with 7 positions matching TRBD2. In germline, CDR1 is ENHRY, CDR2 SYGVKD. The V and J ends lost 2 bases and 0 bases, in that order; junction bases with no gene match: 1. The CDR3 is 15 amino acids. CDR3 amino acids: CAISEGDYSYNEQFF. CDR3 DNA sequence: TGTGCCATCAGTGAGGGGGACTACTCCTACAATGAGCAGTTCTTC.

This chain links TRBV9 with TRBJ2-7; maybe TRBD2 (5 bases). CDR3 length: 15 amino acids. Trimming shortened V by 4 bases and J by 2 bases, and 16 bases separated the two germline ends. From germline, CDR1 is SGDLS and CDR2 YYNGEE. CDR3 sequence (DNA): TGTGCCAGCAGCCGCGGTGCTAGCTCAACCTACGAGCAGTACTTC. It codes for CASSRGASSTYEQYF. The whole variable domain, filled in from reference TRBV9 and TRBJ2-7, reads DSGVTQTPKHLITATGQRVTLRCSPRSGDLSVYWYQQSLDQGLQFLIQYYNGEERAKGNILERFSAQQFPDLHSELNLSSLELGDSALYFCASSRGASSTYEQYFGPGTRLTVT.

The V gene is TRBV7-9, the J gene TRBJ2-7; 9 bases are a match to TRBD1. Germline V gene data show CDR1 as SEHNR and CDR2 as FQNEAQ (reference sequence). Unmatched junction bases numbered 15, after V lost 5 bases and J lost 1 base. The CDR3 covers 18 residues. CDR3 bases: TGTGCCAGCAGCCCTTCTAAAGTCCGGGACAGGGCTTCCTACGAGCAGTACTTC. It yields the protein CASSPSKVRDRASYEQYF.

The V and J genes are TRBV29-1 and TRBJ2-3, with D possibly TRBD2 on 7 matching bases. This CDR3 has 14 amino acids. The V end lost 3 bases, the J end lost 1 base, and 11 bases lay between the germline ends. In germline, CDR1 is SQVTM, CDR2 ANQGSEA. CDR3 sequence: CSVDGGPGTDTQYF. CDR3 DNA sequence: TGCAGCGTTGACGGGGGGCCAGGCACAGATACGCAGTATTTT.

The chain joins TRBV5-6 to TRBJ1-1; D is uncertain. Germline V CDR1 and CDR2: SGHDT, YYEEEE. This CDR3 has 13 amino acids. Trimming shortened V by 1 base and J by 3 bases, and 7 bases separated the two germline ends. The CDR3 reads CASSLWAHTEAFF. CDR3 nucleotides: TGTGCCAGCAGCTTGTGGGCGCACACTGAAGCTTTCTTT.

The rearrangement joins TRBV6-5 to TRBJ1-1; D ambiguous. Germline CDR1 MNHEY, CDR2 SVGAGI. V lost 9 bases to trimming and J lost 1 base, with 18 bases between them. This CDR3 contains 15 residues. CDR3 sequence (DNA): TGTGCCAGTCTACCAGGCGACCGATGGAACACTGAAGCTTTCTTT. Residues: CASLPGDRWNTEAFF.

The rearrangement links TRBV14 to TRBJ2-3, with D tentatively TRBD2 (7 bases). Trimming removed 0 bases from V and 5 bases from J, with 15 bases in between. Germline-derived CDR1 and CDR2 are SGHDN and FVKESK. CDR3 size: 16 residues. Here the CDR3 reads CASSQDWGGARDTQYF. DNA of the CDR3: TGTGCCAGCAGCCAAGATTGGGGGGGGGCCCGAGATACGCAGTATTTT.

The chain couples TRBV5-1 to TRBJ1-2, with TRBD1 identical over 7 bases. This CDR3 contains 14 residues. The V segment lost 1 base and the J segment 3 bases; nucleotides outside the gene matches: 3. Germline CDR1 and CDR2: SGHRS and YFSETQ. CDR3 in amino acids: CASSLQGEDYGYTF. DNA of the CDR3: TGCGCCAGCAGCTTGCAGGGGGAAGACTATGGCTACACCTTC.

The chain combines TRBV5-5 with TRBJ1-5, with 9 bases fitting TRBD1. Looked up from germline, CDR1 is SGHKS and CDR2 is YYEKEE (reference sequence). The J segment lost 7 bases and the V segment lost 4 bases, leaving 6 bases of the junction unmatched. The CDR3 has 14 residues. The DNA for the CDR3 is TGTGCCAGCAGCCGGACAGGGGCGAACCAGCCCCAGCATTTT. Its translation: CASSRTGANQPQHF.